Listed below are T cell receptor beta chains from one sample, sequenced in a study of blood T cell repertoires in COVID-19. Using immunoSEQ multiplex PCR, the repertoire was profiled, and TCRdb retains in-frame clones only, with some absent. Among tens of thousands of clones listed, just over 85% were seen once. The sequencing sample was made of peripheral blood. Receptors originate from a woman between 55 and 75 years old with acute or convalescent COVID-19. Each CDR3 is given with its conserved first and last residue. A D gene is named only where the DNA matches it firmly. Clone size is stated in some rows and not others, as once, few, many or a class when expanded.

CDR3nt: TGTGCCATCAGTGACGTCGGTGGCTACACCTTC; CDR3aa: CAISDVGGYTF; j_gene: TRBJ1-2; d_gene: NA; v_gene: TRBV10-3; abundance: NA
CDR3nt: TGTGCCAGCAGCCAAGGTAGCGGGGCAGATACGCAGTATTTT; CDR3aa: CASSQGSGADTQYF; j_gene: TRBJ2-3; d_gene: TRBD2; v_gene: TRBV14; abundance: NA
CDR3nt: TGCGCCAGCAGTGAACTACCTGGGACACTTCTTACCGGGGAGCTGTTTTTT; CDR3aa: CASSELPGTLLTGELFF; j_gene: TRBJ2-2; d_gene: NA; v_gene: TRBV10-1; abundance: NA
CDR3nt: TGTGCCAGCAGCTTGGCCACAGTTCCTGGAAACACCATATATTTT; CDR3aa: CASSLATVPGNTIYF; j_gene: TRBJ1-3; d_gene: NA; v_gene: TRBV5-4; abundance: NA
CDR3nt: TGTGCCAGCAGTGACGGACTAGTTCCCGCAGGGTATTTT; CDR3aa: CASSDGLVPAGYF; j_gene: TRBJ2-3; d_gene: TRBD2; v_gene: TRBV6-4; abundance: NA
CDR3nt: TGTGCCAGCAGCAAGCTGACAGGGGACAGCTATGGCTACACCTTC; CDR3aa: CASSKLTGDSYGYTF; j_gene: TRBJ1-2; d_gene: TRBD1; v_gene: TRBV7-2; abundance: NA
CDR3nt: TGTGCCAGCACGGCTCTGGGTGGGGCAGCCGGGGAGCTGTTTTTT; CDR3aa: CASTALGGAAGELFF; j_gene: TRBJ2-2; d_gene: NA; v_gene: TRBV28; abundance: medium-sized
CDR3nt: TGTGCCAGCAGCGTGGACAGGGGGCTATCCACCGGGGAGCTGTTTTTT; CDR3aa: CASSVDRGLSTGELFF; j_gene: TRBJ2-2; d_gene: TRBD1; v_gene: TRBV7-6; abundance: NA
CDR3nt: TGTGCCAGCAGCCAAAGGACAGGGAATAATTCACCCCTCCACTTT; CDR3aa: CASSQRTGNNSPLHF; j_gene: TRBJ1-6; d_gene: TRBD1; v_gene: TRBV3-1/TRBV3-2; abundance: NA
CDR3nt: TGTGCCAGCAGTCCGCCAAGGGGATCTGACTACTATGGCTACACCTTC; CDR3aa: CASSPPRGSDYYGYTF; j_gene: TRBJ1-2; d_gene: NA; v_gene: TRBV28; abundance: NA
CDR3nt: TGTGCCAGCAGCTTAGGGGACAGGGGTACTAATGAAAAACTGTTTTTT; CDR3aa: CASSLGDRGTNEKLFF; j_gene: TRBJ1-4; d_gene: TRBD1; v_gene: TRBV7-9; abundance: NA
CDR3nt: TGTGCCAGCAGCGAACGGACGCAGGGCTATGGCTACACCTTC; CDR3aa: CASSERTQGYGYTF; j_gene: TRBJ1-2; d_gene: NA; v_gene: TRBV5-4; abundance: NA
CDR3nt: TGCAGCCTAACGACAGGGGAAGAGACCCAGTACTTC; CDR3aa: CSLTTGEETQYF; j_gene: TRBJ2-5; d_gene: TRBD1; v_gene: TRBV29-1; abundance: NA
CDR3nt: TGCGCCAGCAGCTTACAGGGGGGATCTGGAAACACCATATATTTT; CDR3aa: CASSLQGGSGNTIYF; j_gene: TRBJ1-3; d_gene: TRBD1; v_gene: TRBV5-1; abundance: once
CDR3nt: TGTGCCAGCAGCAGGGCGGGGGGGGCCAATCAGCCCCAGCATTTT; CDR3aa: CASSRAGGANQPQHF; j_gene: TRBJ1-5; d_gene: NA; v_gene: TRBV6-2/TRBV6-3; abundance: NA
CDR3nt: TGTGCCAGCAGCTTGAAATGGATCAGGTCGACGAACACCGGGGAGCTGTTTTTT; CDR3aa: CASSLKWIRSTNTGELFF; j_gene: TRBJ2-2; d_gene: NA; v_gene: TRBV5-5; abundance: NA
CDR3nt: TGCGCCAGCAGTGCGGGATCTTACTCTGGAAACACCATATATTTT; CDR3aa: CASSAGSYSGNTIYF; j_gene: TRBJ1-3; d_gene: NA; v_gene: TRBV10-1; abundance: few
CDR3nt: TGTGCCTGGAACCCACAGGGGTCGACCACTGAAGCTTTCTTT; CDR3aa: CAWNPQGSTTEAFF; j_gene: TRBJ1-1; d_gene: TRBD1; v_gene: TRBV30; abundance: NA
CDR3nt: TGTGCCAGCAGCTTTCAACAGACCGGGGAGCTGTTTTTT; CDR3aa: CASSFQQTGELFF; j_gene: TRBJ2-2; d_gene: NA; v_gene: TRBV11-1; abundance: NA
CDR3nt: TGTGCCTGGAGTGGTAAATACGAGCAGTACTTC; CDR3aa: CAWSGKYEQYF; j_gene: TRBJ2-7; d_gene: NA; v_gene: TRBV30; abundance: many
CDR3nt: TGCGCCAGCAGCCAGGGACTAGCGGGAGACCACACCTACGAGCAGTACTTC; CDR3aa: CASSQGLAGDHTYEQYF; j_gene: TRBJ2-7; d_gene: TRBD2; v_gene: TRBV5-1; abundance: NA
CDR3nt: TGCGCCAGCAGCCAAGAAGAGACAGCCCGTAATCAGCCCCAGCATTTT; CDR3aa: CASSQEETARNQPQHF; j_gene: TRBJ1-5; d_gene: NA; v_gene: TRBV4-1; abundance: NA
CDR3nt: TGTGCCAGCAGAAGGACAGGGGAGAACACTGAAGCTTTCTTT; CDR3aa: CASRRTGENTEAFF; j_gene: TRBJ1-1; d_gene: TRBD1; v_gene: TRBV6-5; abundance: NA
CDR3nt: TGTGCCAGCAGCCCGCCGAAGGTAGCGGGAGGTAAAGAGACCCAGTACTTC; CDR3aa: CASSPPKVAGGKETQYF; j_gene: TRBJ2-5; d_gene: TRBD2; v_gene: TRBV5-4; abundance: NA
CDR3nt: TGTGCCAGCAGTTACGGGCGCAGGGGTGAGCAGTTCTTC; CDR3aa: CASSYGRRGEQFF; j_gene: TRBJ2-1; d_gene: NA; v_gene: TRBV6-2/TRBV6-3; abundance: NA
CDR3nt: TGTGCCTGCTATAAACAGGGGGCGTCTGGAAACACCATATATTTT; CDR3aa: CACYKQGASGNTIYF; j_gene: TRBJ1-3; d_gene: TRBD1; v_gene: TRBV28; abundance: few
CDR3nt: TGTGCCAGCAGCCATCCCGGGACAGGGGAATATAGCAATCAGCCCCAGCATTTT; CDR3aa: CASSHPGTGEYSNQPQHF; j_gene: TRBJ1-5; d_gene: TRBD1; v_gene: TRBV14; abundance: once
CDR3nt: TGCAGCGTTGAAGCCGGGACAAGCGGGGTTATTGATAGCACAGATACGCAGTATTTT; CDR3aa: CSVEAGTSGVIDSTDTQYF; j_gene: TRBJ2-3; d_gene: NA; v_gene: TRBV29-1; abundance: NA
CDR3nt: TGTGCCAGCAGTTCCCAGGGCTTCTCCTATAATTCACCCCTCCACTTT; CDR3aa: CASSSQGFSYNSPLHF; j_gene: TRBJ1-6; d_gene: NA; v_gene: TRBV28; abundance: NA
CDR3nt: TGTGCCAGCAGCCCTAGCGGGTCGGGGACCTACGAGCAGTACTTC; CDR3aa: CASSPSGSGTYEQYF; j_gene: TRBJ2-7; d_gene: TRBD2; v_gene: TRBV27; abundance: NA
CDR3nt: TGTGCCAGCAGCGCAGCTAACTATGGCTACACCTTC; CDR3aa: CASSAANYGYTF; j_gene: TRBJ1-2; d_gene: NA; v_gene: TRBV28; abundance: NA
CDR3nt: TGCGCCAGCAGCTTGTCAGGGGTGACCTACGAGCAGTACTTC; CDR3aa: CASSLSGVTYEQYF; j_gene: TRBJ2-7; d_gene: NA; v_gene: TRBV5-1; abundance: NA
CDR3nt: TGTGCCAGCTCACCATCTGCAGATACGCAGTATTTT; CDR3aa: CASSPSADTQYF; j_gene: TRBJ2-3; d_gene: NA; v_gene: TRBV18; abundance: NA
CDR3nt: TGTGCCAGCAGTCCCTCTCAACTAGTTCCGCAAGAGACCCAGTACTTC; CDR3aa: CASSPSQLVPQETQYF; j_gene: TRBJ2-5; d_gene: NA; v_gene: TRBV27; abundance: NA
CDR3nt: TGTGCCAGCAGCCACCCGGGTCAAGTATATGGCTACACCTTC; CDR3aa: CASSHPGQVYGYTF; j_gene: TRBJ1-2; d_gene: NA; v_gene: TRBV14; abundance: few
CDR3nt: TGCAGCGTTTCCCCATACAATCCGGAAAGACTAGCGGGGGGGAGGGAGACCCAGTACTTC; CDR3aa: CSVSPYNPERLAGGRETQYF; j_gene: TRBJ2-5; d_gene: TRBD2; v_gene: TRBV29-1; abundance: once
CDR3nt: TGTGCCAGCAGCTTAGTACGACAGGGGATCTCCTACGAGCAGTACTTC; CDR3aa: CASSLVRQGISYEQYF; j_gene: TRBJ2-7; d_gene: TRBD1; v_gene: TRBV7-8; abundance: NA
CDR3nt: TGTGCCTGGATCTCCCGGGACAGGCCTAATTCACCCCTCCACTTT; CDR3aa: CAWISRDRPNSPLHF; j_gene: TRBJ1-6; d_gene: TRBD1; v_gene: TRBV30; abundance: NA